This TCR beta chain was recorded in a study of T cells expressing NK-cell markers. After re-calling the 5' RACE reads, TCRdb lists one entry per CDR3 protein, DNA absent. The table for this sample gives around 380,000 distinct CDR3 sequences. Germline V gene sequence: CDR1 MGHRA, CDR2 YSYEKL. The CDR3 has 19 residues. Input material: blood T cells: a sorted CD56 or NKG2C T cell subset, CD4+ or CD8+ T cells, or bulk PBMC T cells (not recorded which). The chain has TRBV4-1 and TRBJ2-5; the D gene TCRdb calls, TRBD2, cannot be checked with no DNA. This sequence originates from a woman in her forties or fifties in good health. The CDR3 sequence: CASSQERLAGGPRQETQYF.